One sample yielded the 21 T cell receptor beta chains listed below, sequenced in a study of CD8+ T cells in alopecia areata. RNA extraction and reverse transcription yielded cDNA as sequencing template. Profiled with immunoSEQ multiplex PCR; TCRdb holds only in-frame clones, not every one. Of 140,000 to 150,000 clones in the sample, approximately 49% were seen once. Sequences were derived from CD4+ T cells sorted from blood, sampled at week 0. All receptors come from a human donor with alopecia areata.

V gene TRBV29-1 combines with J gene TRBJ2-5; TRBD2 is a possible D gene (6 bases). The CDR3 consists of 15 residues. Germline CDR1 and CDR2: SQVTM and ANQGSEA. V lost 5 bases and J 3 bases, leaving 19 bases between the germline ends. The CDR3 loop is CSVSQGGQFKETQYF. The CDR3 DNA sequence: TGCAGCGTTTCCCAAGGAGGGCAGTTTAAAGAGACCCAGTACTTC.

The CDR3 DNA reads as TGCAGCGTTGATGGCGGGACAGGGGCAGAAAAACTGTTTTTT. Translation gives CSVDGGTGAEKLFF. The J gene is TRBJ1-4, the V gene TRBV29-1, with 10 positions matching TRBD1. J was trimmed by 8 bases and V by 3 bases; bases with no gene match: 6. Germline V gene lookup returns CDR1 SQVTM and CDR2 ANQGSEA. CDR3 length: 14 residues.

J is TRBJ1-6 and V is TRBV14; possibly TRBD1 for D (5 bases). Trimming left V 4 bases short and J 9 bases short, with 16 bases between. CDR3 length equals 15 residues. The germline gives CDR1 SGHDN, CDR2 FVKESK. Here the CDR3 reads CASSPFMGGGSPLHF. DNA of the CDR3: TGTGCCAGCAGCCCCTTTATGGGCGGGGGTTCACCCCTCCACTTT.

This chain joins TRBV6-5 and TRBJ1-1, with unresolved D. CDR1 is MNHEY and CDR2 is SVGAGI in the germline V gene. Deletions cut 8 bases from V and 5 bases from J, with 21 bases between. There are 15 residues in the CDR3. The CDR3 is CASSPGSIVRTEAFF. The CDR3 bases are TGTGCCAGCTCCCCCGGCTCCATTGTAAGGACTGAAGCTTTCTTT.

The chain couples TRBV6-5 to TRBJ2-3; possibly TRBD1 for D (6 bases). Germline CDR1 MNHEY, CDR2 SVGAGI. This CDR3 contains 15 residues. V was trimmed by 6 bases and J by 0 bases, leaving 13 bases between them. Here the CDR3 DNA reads TGTGCCAGCAGCCTTGACAGGATTAGCACAGATACGCAGTATTTT. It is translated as CASSLDRISTDTQYF.

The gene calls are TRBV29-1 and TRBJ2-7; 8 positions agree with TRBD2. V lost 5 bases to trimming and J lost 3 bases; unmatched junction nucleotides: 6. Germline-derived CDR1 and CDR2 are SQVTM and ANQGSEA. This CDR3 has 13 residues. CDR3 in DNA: TGCAGCGTTCAAGCGGGAGAACGCTACGAGCAGTACTTC. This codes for CSVQAGERYEQYF.

CDR3 nucleotides: TGTGCCTGGAGGCAGCAGGACCGGGGTGGCTACACCTTC. It encodes CAWRQQDRGGYTF. The rearrangement uses TRBV30 and TRBJ1-2; D is unclear. The V end lost 3 bases, the J end lost 7 bases, and 15 bases lay between the germline ends. This CDR3 spans 13 amino acids. Germline CDR1 GTSNPN, CDR2 SVGIG (reference sequence).

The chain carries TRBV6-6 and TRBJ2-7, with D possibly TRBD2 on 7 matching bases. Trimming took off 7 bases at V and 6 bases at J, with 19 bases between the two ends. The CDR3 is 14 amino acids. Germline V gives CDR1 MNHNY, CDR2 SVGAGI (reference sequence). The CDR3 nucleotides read TGTGCCAGCATCTACGGGGGGCGAAACTCCGAGCAGTACTTC. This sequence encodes CASIYGGRNSEQYF.

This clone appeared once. The CDR3 sequence: CASSFAALYEQYF. In nucleotides, the CDR3 is TGTGCCAGTAGTTTCGCCGCATTGTACGAGCAGTACTTC. The rearrangement uses TRBV19 and TRBJ2-7, with D unclear. The V end was cut by 5 bases, the J end by 4 bases, with 12 bases between. Germline V gene lookup returns CDR1 LNHDA and CDR2 SQIVND (reference sequence). The CDR3 covers 13 residues.

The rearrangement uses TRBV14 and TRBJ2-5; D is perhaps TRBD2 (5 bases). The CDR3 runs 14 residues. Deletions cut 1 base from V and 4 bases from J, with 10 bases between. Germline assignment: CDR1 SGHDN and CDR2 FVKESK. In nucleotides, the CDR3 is TGTGCCAGCAGCCAAGTACGGGGTCGAGAGACCCAGTACTTC. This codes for CASSQVRGRETQYF.

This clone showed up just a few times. CDR3 sequence reads: CSVVVAANYNEQFF. The CDR3 nucleotides read TGCAGCGTTGTGGTAGCTGCCAACTACAATGAGCAGTTCTTC. This sequence joins TRBV29-1 and TRBJ2-1; unclear D gene. Germline V CDR1 and CDR2: SQVTM, ANQGSEA. Trimming took off 4 bases at V and 3 bases at J, with 13 bases between the two ends. This CDR3 contains 14 residues.

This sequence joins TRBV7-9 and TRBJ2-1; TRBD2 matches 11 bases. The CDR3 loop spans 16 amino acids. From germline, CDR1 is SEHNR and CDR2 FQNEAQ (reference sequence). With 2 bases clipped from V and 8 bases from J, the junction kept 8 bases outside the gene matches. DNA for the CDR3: TGTGCCAGCAGCTTAAGGGGACTAGCGGCGTCGGATGAGCAGTTCTTC. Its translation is CASSLRGLAASDEQFF. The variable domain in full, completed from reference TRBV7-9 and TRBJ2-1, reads DTGVSQNPRHKITKRGQNVTFRCDPISEHNRLYWYRQTLGQGPEFLTYFQNEAQLEKSRLLSDRFSAERPKGSFSTLEIQRTEQGDSAMYLCASSLRGLAASDEQFFGPGTRLTVL.

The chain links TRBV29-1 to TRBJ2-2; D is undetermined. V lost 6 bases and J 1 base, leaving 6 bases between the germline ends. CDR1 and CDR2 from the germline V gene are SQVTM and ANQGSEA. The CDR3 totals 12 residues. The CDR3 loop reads CSVSENTGELFF. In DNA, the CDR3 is TGCAGCGTATCGGAGAACACCGGGGAGCTGTTTTTT.

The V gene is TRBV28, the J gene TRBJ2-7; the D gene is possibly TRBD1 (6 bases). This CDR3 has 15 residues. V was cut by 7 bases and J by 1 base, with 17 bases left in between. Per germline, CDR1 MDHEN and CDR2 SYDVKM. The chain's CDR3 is CASIHTGKGSYEQYF. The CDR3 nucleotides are TGTGCCAGCATCCACACAGGGAAGGGTTCCTACGAGCAGTACTTC. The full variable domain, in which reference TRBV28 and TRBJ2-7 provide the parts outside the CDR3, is DVKVTQSSRYLVKRTGEKVFLECVQDMDHENMFWYRQDPGLGLRLIYFSYDVKMKEKGDIPEGYSVSREKKERFSLILESASTNQTSMYLCASIHTGKGSYEQYFGPGTRLTVT.

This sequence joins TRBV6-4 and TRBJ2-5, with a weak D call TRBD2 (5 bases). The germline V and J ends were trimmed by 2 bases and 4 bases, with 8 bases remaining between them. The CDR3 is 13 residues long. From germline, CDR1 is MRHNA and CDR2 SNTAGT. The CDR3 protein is CASSDVAGETQYF. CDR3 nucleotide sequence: TGTGCCAGCAGTGACGTTGCGGGAGAGACCCAGTACTTC.

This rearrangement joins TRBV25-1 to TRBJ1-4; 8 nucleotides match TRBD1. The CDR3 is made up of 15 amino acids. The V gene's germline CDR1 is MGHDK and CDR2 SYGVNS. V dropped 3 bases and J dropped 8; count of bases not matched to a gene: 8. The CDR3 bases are TGTGCCAGCAGTGACCCCGGGACAGGCCCCGAAAAACTGTTTTTT. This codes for CASSDPGTGPEKLFF. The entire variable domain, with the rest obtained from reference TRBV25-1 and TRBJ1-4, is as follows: EADIYQTPRYLVIGTGKKITLECSQTMGHDKMYWYQQDPGMELHLIHYSYGVNSTEKGDLSSESTVSRIRTEHFPLTLESARPSHTSQYLCASSDPGTGPEKLFFGSGTQLSVL.

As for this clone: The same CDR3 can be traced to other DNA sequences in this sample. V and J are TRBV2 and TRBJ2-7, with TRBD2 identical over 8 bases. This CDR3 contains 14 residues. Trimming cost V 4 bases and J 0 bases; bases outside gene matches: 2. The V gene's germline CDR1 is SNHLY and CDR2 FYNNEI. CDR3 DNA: TGTGCCAGCAGTGTAAGCGGGAGCTCCTACGAGCAGTACTTC. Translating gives CASSVSGSSYEQYF.

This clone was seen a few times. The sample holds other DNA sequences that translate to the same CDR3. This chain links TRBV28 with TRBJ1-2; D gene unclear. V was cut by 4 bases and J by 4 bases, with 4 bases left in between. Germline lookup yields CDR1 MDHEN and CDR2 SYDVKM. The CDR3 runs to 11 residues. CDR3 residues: CASSSLYGYTF. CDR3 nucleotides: TGTGCCAGCAGTTCCCTCTATGGCTACACCTTC.

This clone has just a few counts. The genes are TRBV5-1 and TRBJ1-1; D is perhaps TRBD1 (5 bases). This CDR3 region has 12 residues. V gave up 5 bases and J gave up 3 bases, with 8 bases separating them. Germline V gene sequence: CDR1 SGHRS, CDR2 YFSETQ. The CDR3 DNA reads TGCGCCAGCAGTTCGGGGGACACTGAAGCTTTCTTT. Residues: CASSSGDTEAFF.

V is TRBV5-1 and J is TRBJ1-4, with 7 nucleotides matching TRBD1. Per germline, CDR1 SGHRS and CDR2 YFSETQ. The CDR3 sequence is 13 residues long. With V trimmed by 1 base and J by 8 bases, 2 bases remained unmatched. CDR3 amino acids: CASSLTGAEKLFF. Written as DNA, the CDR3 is TGCGCCAGCAGCTTGACAGGGGCCGAAAAACTGTTTTTT.

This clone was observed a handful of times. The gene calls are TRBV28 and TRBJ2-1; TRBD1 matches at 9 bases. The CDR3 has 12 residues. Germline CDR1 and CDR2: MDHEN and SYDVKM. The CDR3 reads CAATGGYNEQFF. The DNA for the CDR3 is TGTGCGGCGACAGGGGGGTACAATGAGCAGTTCTTC.